The 2 T cell receptor beta chains given below trace back to one sample, sequenced in a study of neoadjuvant nivolumab and ipilimumab in lung cancer. TCRdb keeps only in-frame clones here, not all; method: immunoSEQ multiplex PCR. Here the sample spans about 28,000 clones, around 76% being singletons. Material: tumor tissue, obtained after neoadjuvant nivolumab, alone or with ipilimumab, at or shortly before surgery. These receptors all come from an adult with non-small cell lung cancer.

The chain recombines TRBV2 with TRBJ1-5; D gene unclear. Germline lookup yields CDR1 SNHLY and CDR2 FYNNEI. The CDR3 covers 15 residues. V was clipped by 0 bases and J by 5 bases, with 11 bases between them. DNA for the CDR3: TGTGCCAGCAGTGAAGCGCTTCCCGGGGATCAGCCCCAGCATTTT. Its translation: CASSEALPGDQPQHF. The full variable domain, its missing parts supplied by reference TRBV2 and TRBJ1-5, is EPEVTQTPSHQVTQMGQEVILRCVPISNHLYFYWYRQILGQKVEFLVSFYNNEISEKSEIFDDQFSVERPDGSNFTLKIRSTKLEDSAMYFCASSEALPGDQPQHFGDGTRLSIL.

This clone was detected only a few times. The V and J genes are TRBV10-1 and TRBJ2-3, with D perhaps TRBD1 or TRBD2 (5 bases each). The CDR3 is 12 amino acids. Between the trimmed V and J ends, which lost 6 bases and 7 bases, there was a span of 11 bases. Per germline, CDR1 WNHNN and CDR2 SYGVQD (reference sequence). CDR3 DNA sequence: TGCGCCAGCAGCCGGGACCAATATACGCAGTATTTT. It specifies CASSRDQYTQYF.